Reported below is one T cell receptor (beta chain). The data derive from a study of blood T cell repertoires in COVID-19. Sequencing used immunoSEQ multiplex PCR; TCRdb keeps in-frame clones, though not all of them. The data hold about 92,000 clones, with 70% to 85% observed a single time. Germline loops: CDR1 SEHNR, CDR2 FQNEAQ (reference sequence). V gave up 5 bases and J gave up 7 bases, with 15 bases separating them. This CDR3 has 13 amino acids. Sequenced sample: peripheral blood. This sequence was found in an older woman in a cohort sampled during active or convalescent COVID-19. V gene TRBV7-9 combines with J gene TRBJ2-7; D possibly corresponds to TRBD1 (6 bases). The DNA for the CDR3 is TGTGCCAGCAGCCGTCAGGGGCTAAATGAGCAGTACTTC. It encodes CASSRQGLNEQYF. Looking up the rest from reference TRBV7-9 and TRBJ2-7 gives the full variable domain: DTGVSQNPRHKITKRGQNVTFRCDPISEHNRLYWYRQTLGQGPEFLTYFQNEAQLEKSRLLSDRFSAERPKGSFSTLEIQRTEQGDSAMYLCASSRQGLNEQYFGPGTRLTVT.